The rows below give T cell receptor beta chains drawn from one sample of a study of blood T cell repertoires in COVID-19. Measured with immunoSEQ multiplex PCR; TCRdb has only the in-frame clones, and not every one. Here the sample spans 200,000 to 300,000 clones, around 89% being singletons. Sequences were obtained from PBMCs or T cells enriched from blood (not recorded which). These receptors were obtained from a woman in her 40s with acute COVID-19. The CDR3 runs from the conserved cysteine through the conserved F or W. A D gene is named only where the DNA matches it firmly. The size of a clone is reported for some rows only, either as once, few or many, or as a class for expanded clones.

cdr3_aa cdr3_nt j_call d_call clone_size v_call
CAWSSGDTQYF TGTGCCTGGTCCTCAGGGGATACGCAGTATTTT TRBJ2-3 . . TRBV30
CASSPPQGQNTEAFF TGTGCCAGCTCACCCCCGCAGGGACAGAACACTGAAGCTTTCTTT TRBJ1-1 . . TRBV18
CASSPGTRAFATNEKLFF TGTGCCAGCAGCCCTGGGACACGGGCTTTTGCAACTAATGAAAAACTGTTTTTT TRBJ1-4 . . TRBV6-2/TRBV6-3
CASKGGGWNTEAFF TGCGCCAGCAAAGGGGGAGGGTGGAACACTGAAGCTTTCTTT TRBJ1-1 . . TRBV10-2
CASSLAQSVAVYTF TGTGCCAGCAGCTTAGCGCAAAGTGTGGCTGTGTACACCTTC TRBJ1-2 . few TRBV7-2
CASSPRGKNTGELFF TGTGCCAGCAGTCCCAGGGGGAAAAACACCGGGGAGCTGTTTTTT TRBJ2-2 TRBD1 . TRBV7-9
CASSIVPGLAAYEQFF TGTGCCAGTAGTATTGTCCCAGGACTAGCGGCCTATGAGCAGTTCTTC TRBJ2-1 TRBD2 . TRBV19
CASGLLAGGYEQYF TGTGCTAGTGGCCTACTAGCGGGGGGCTACGAGCAGTACTTC TRBJ2-7 TRBD2 . TRBV12-5
CASSTGRVNGQFF TGTGCCAGCAGTACCGGCCGGGTAAACGGGCAGTTCTTC TRBJ2-1 . . TRBV6-2/TRBV6-3
CASSPDRFGPLHF TGCGCCAGCAGCCCGGACAGGTTTGGACCCCTCCACTTT TRBJ1-6 TRBD1 . TRBV5-1
CASSISLAVYNEQFF TGTGCCAGTAGTATATCACTAGCGGTGTACAATGAGCAGTTCTTC TRBJ2-1 TRBD2 . TRBV19
CASSARTPASSYEQYF TGCGCCAGCAGCGCCAGGACTCCTGCAAGCTCCTACGAGCAGTACTTC TRBJ2-7 . few TRBV5-1
CASLGLAGQETQYF TGTGCCAGCCTTGGACTAGCGGGGCAAGAGACCCAGTACTTC TRBJ2-5 TRBD2 . TRBV18
CSVGGRAGGPIEQFF TGCAGCGTCGGGGGCCGAGCGGGAGGGCCTATTGAGCAGTTCTTC TRBJ2-1 TRBD2 . TRBV29-1
CASSFAGGNTGELFF TGTGCCAGCAGCTTCGCAGGGGGAAACACCGGGGAGCTGTTTTTT TRBJ2-2 TRBD1 few TRBV7-9
CARSLGGSNTGELFF TGTGCCAGATCCTTGGGAGGGTCGAACACCGGGGAGCTGTTTTTT TRBJ2-2 TRBD2 few TRBV2
CAWSVSGDQYF TGTGCCTGGAGTGTGTCGGGAGACCAGTATTTT TRBJ2-3 . . TRBV30
CASSLGSGTGELFF TGTGCCAGCAGCTTAGGTAGCGGCACCGGGGAGCTGTTTTTT TRBJ2-2 . . TRBV11-2
CASSSVGDTQYF TGCGCCAGCAGCTCGGTCGGAGATACGCAGTATTTT TRBJ2-3 . . TRBV5-1
CATGTSTDTQYF TGTGCCACCGGGACTAGCACAGATACGCAGTATTTT TRBJ2-3 . once TRBV5-4
CASSLPRGLYYGYTF TGCGCCAGCAGCTTACCCAGGGGGCTCTACTATGGCTACACCTTC TRBJ1-2 TRBD1 . TRBV5-1
CASRPIRDGYTF TGTGCCAGCAGGCCAATCAGGGATGGCTACACCTTC TRBJ1-2 . once TRBV28
CASSLYGGARNTEAFF TGTGCCAGCAGCTTATACGGGGGGGCGAGGAACACTGAAGCTTTCTTT TRBJ1-1 . . TRBV5-6
CASSSTGERAYGYTF TGTGCCAGCAGCTCAACAGGGGAGAGGGCCTATGGCTACACCTTC TRBJ1-2 TRBD1 . TRBV7-9
CASSLVPPGTSGGATQYF TGTGCCAGCAGCTTAGTCCCCCCCGGGACTAGCGGGGGGGCGACCCAGTACTTC TRBJ2-5 TRBD2 . TRBV7-6
CASSIQGLGKNIQYF TGTGCCAGTAGTATACAGGGGCTTGGCAAAAACATTCAGTACTTC TRBJ2-4 . . TRBV19
CASSRTGGNTIYF TGTGCCAGCAGCCGGACAGGCGGAAACACCATATATTTT TRBJ1-3 TRBD1 . TRBV5-5
CASSAYGYGDTEAFF TGTGCCAGCAGCGCTTACGGGTATGGTGACACTGAAGCTTTCTTT TRBJ1-1 . . TRBV7-9
CASSQARVSNQPQHF TGCGCCAGCAGCCAAGCCAGGGTTAGCAATCAGCCCCAGCATTTT TRBJ1-5 . once TRBV4-3
CSVDWTDGYTF TGCAGCGTTGACTGGACAGATGGCTACACCTTC TRBJ1-2 . . TRBV29-1
CASSLDGGSGNTIYF TGCGCCAGCAGCTTGGACGGAGGCTCTGGAAACACCATATATTTT TRBJ1-3 . . TRBV5-1
CASSLPGSGNTIYF TGTGCCAGCAGCTTACCCGGCTCTGGAAACACCATATATTTT TRBJ1-3 . . TRBV7-9
CASRGTEGEKLFF TGCGCCAGCAGAGGGACAGAGGGTGAAAAACTGTTTTTT TRBJ1-4 TRBD1 . TRBV10-2